This T cell receptor beta chain appears in the sequencing data of a study of blood T cell repertoires in COVID-19. Study context: Acute-phase and convalescent COVID-19 samples originated in the United States, Italy and Spain.

Measured with immunoSEQ multiplex PCR; TCRdb has only the in-frame clones, and not every one. There are some 99,000 clones in the sample; around 84% occur only once, and over 10% lies in the top ten. Germline assignment: CDR1 MNHNY and CDR2 SVGAGI (reference sequence). The CDR3 is 15 amino acids. V was shortened by 4 bases and J by 2 bases, with 12 bases between the two germline ends. The sequencing input was peripheral blood. This receptor was identified in a woman aged 55-75 years in a cohort sampled during active or convalescent COVID-19. This chain uses TRBV6-6 with TRBJ1-5; D perhaps matches TRBD1 (5 bases). As DNA, the CDR3 is TGTGCCAGCAGTTCCTGGGGCGAGGGCAATCAGCCCCAGCATTTT. Translated, it gives CASSSWGEGNQPQHF.